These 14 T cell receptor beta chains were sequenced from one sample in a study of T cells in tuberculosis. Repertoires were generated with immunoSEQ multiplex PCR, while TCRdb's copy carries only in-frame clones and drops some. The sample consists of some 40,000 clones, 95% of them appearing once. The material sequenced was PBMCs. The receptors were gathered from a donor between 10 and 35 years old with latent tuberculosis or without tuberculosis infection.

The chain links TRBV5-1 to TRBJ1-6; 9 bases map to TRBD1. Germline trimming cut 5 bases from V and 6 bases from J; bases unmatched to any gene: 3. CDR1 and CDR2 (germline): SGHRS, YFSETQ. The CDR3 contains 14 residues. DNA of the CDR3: TGCGCCAGCAGGGGGACAGGGTTTAATTCACCCCTCCACTTT. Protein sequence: CASRGTGFNSPLHF.

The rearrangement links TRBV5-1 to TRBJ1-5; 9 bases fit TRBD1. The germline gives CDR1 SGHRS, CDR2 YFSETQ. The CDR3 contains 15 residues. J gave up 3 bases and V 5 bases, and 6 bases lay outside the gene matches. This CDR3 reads CASRTGQGNNQPQHF. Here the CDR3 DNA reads TGCGCCAGCAGGACGGGACAGGGAAACAATCAGCCCCAGCATTTT.

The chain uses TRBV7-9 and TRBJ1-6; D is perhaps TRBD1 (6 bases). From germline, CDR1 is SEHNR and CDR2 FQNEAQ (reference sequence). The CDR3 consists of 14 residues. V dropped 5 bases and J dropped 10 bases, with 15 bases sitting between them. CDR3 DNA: TGTGCCAGCAGCCGGGACACCTCGAGCTCACCCCTCCACTTT. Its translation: CASSRDTSSSPLHF.

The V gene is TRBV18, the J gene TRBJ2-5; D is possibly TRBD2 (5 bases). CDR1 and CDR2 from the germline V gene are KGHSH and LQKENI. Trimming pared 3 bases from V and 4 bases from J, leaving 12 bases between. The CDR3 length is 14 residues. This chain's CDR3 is CASSPRDVGETQYF. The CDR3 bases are TGTGCCAGCTCACCCCGGGATGTTGGAGAGACCCAGTACTTC.

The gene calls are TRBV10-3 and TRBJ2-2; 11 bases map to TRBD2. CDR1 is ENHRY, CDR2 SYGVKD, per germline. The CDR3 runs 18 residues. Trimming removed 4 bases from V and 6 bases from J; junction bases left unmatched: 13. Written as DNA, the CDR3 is TGTGCCATCAGTGCGAAGGGAGGTAGCGGGGGGGCCGCCGGGGAGCTGTTTTTT. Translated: CAISAKGGSGGAAGELFF.

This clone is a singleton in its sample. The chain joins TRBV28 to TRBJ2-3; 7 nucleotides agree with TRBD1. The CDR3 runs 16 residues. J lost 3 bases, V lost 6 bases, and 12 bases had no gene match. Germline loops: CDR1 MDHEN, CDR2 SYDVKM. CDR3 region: CASSQLTGDWTDTQYF. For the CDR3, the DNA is TGTGCCAGCAGCCAACTCACAGGGGATTGGACAGATACGCAGTATTTT.

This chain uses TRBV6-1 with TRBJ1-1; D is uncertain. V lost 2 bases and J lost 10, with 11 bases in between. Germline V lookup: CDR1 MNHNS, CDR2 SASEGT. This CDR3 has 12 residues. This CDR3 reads CASSESGFGAFF. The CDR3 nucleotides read TGTGCCAGCAGTGAATCCGGGTTCGGAGCTTTCTTT.

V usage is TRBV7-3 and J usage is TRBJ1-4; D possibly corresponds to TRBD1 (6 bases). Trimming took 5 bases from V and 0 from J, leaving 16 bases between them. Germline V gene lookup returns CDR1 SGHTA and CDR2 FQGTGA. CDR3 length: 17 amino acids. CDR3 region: CASSPPGETTTNEKLFF. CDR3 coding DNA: TGTGCCAGCAGCCCTCCAGGGGAAACAACAACTAATGAAAAACTGTTTTTT.

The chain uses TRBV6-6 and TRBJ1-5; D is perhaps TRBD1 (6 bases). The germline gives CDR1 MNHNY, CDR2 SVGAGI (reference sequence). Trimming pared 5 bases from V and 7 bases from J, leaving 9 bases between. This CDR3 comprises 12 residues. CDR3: CASSHRDQPQHF. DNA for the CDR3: TGTGCCAGCAGTCACAGGGACCAGCCCCAGCATTTT.

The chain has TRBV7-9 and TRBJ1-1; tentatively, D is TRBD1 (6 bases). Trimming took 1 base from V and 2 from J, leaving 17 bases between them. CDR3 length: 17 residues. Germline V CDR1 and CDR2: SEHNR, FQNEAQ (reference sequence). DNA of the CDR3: TGTGCCAGCAGCTTAGGCCGGGACACCAAAATCAACACTGAAGCTTTCTTT. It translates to CASSLGRDTKINTEAFF.

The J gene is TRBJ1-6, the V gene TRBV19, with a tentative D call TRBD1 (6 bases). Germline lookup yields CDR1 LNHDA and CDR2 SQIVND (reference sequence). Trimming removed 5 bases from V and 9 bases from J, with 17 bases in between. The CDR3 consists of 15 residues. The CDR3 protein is CASSPPTGAPSPLHF. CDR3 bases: TGTGCCAGTAGTCCGCCGACAGGAGCCCCTTCACCCCTCCACTTT.

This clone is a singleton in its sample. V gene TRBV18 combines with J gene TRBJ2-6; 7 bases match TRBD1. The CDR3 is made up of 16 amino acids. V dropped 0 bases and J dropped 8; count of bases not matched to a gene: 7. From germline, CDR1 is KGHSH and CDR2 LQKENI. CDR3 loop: CASSPPTGKGSNVLTF. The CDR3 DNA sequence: TGTGCCAGCTCACCACCGACAGGGAAAGGGTCCAACGTCCTGACTTTC.

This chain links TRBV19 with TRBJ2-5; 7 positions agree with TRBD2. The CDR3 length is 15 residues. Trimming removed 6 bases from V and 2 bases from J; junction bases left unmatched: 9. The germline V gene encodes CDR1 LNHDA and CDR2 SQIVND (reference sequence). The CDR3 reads CASSSGGAFQETQYF. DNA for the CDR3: TGTGCCAGTAGCTCGGGGGGAGCATTTCAAGAGACCCAGTACTTC.

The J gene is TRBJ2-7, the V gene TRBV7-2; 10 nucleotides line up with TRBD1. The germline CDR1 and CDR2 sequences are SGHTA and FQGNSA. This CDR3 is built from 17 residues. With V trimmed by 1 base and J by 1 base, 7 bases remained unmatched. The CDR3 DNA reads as TGTGCCAGCAGCTTAGGTCGGGGACAGGGGCTTTCCTACGAGCAGTACTTC. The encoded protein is CASSLGRGQGLSYEQYF.